These T cell receptor beta chains were read from a single sample in a study of identical twins. Each CDR3 protein is one row after TCRdb ran MiXCR on the 5' RACE reads. The sample carries hundreds of thousands of distinct CDR3 sequences, over 5% recorded once. Sequencing used naive T cells sorted from blood. The origin of the receptors is a man aged 18 to 35 in good health. CDR3s include the opening cysteine and the closing phenylalanine or tryptophan.

V gene,CDR3 length,J gene,CDR3 protein
TRBV4-2,16,TRBJ2-5,CASSQDSDRGRETQYF
TRBV20-1,15,TRBJ2-1,CSARGRTASYNEQFF
TRBV20-1,12,TRBJ2-7,CSASGQTYEQYF
TRBV7-8,16,TRBJ2-1,CASSLVRTPLGNEQFF
TRBV12-3/TRBV12-4,14,TRBJ1-2,CASRAGQGDYGYTF
TRBV7-2,16,TRBJ2-1,CASSPGGPSLYNEQFF
TRBV4-2,14,TRBJ2-3,CASSQGAPTDTQYF
TRBV30,14,TRBJ1-1,CAWVGGLLNTEAFF
TRBV9,14,TRBJ2-2,CASSGSVTTGELFF
TRBV5-1,13,TRBJ1-5,CASSWDSNQPQHF
TRBV12-3/TRBV12-4,17,TRBJ2-1,CASSRTREGLSVNEQFF
TRBV6-2/TRBV6-3,15,TRBJ2-3,CASTLPFGSTDTQYF
TRBV5-1,16,TRBJ2-3,CASSLQASHGTDTQYF
TRBV5-1,15,TRBJ2-2,CASSLGLEHTGELFF
TRBV6-2/TRBV6-3,15,TRBJ1-5,CASSGRGRGNQPQHF
TRBV27,14,TRBJ1-3,CASKTGASGNTIYF
TRBV20-1,17,TRBJ2-3,CSARGLAGEVSTDTQYF
TRBV5-1,13,TRBJ2-3,CASSTGIADTQYF
TRBV7-3,11,TRBJ2-5,CASGKTEPQYF
TRBV12-3/TRBV12-4,14,TRBJ2-5,CASSSRDSQETQYF
TRBV5-1,15,TRBJ1-5,CASSLTGASDQPQHF
TRBV18,13,TRBJ2-5,CASSPPSRETQYF
TRBV7-2,14,TRBJ2-3,CASSLMSITDTQYF
TRBV10-3,15,TRBJ2-7,CAISRTSGRNYEQYF
TRBV5-1,11,TRBJ2-7,CASSLYSEQYF
TRBV28,15,TRBJ2-3,CASTLGFGSTDTQYF
TRBV5-1,15,TRBJ2-1,CASRAGTSGLNEQFF
TRBV5-1,13,TRBJ2-1,CASSLSVGQKQFF
TRBV7-3,13,TRBJ1-1,CASRVRMNTEAFF
TRBV4-3,16,TRBJ2-3,CASSQDEGRETDTQYF
TRBV28,15,TRBJ2-7,CASSPDPGRAYEQYF
TRBV18,15,TRBJ2-1,CASSQLQVSYNEQFF
TRBV5-1,17,TRBJ2-3,CASSLMLAGGMTDTQYF
TRBV20-1,19,TRBJ2-6,CSARRASGRLSSGANVLTF
TRBV7-6,15,TRBJ2-3,CASSLGTSKTDTQYF
TRBV12-3/TRBV12-4,16,TRBJ2-5,CASRKGDRSHRGTQYF
TRBV12-3/TRBV12-4,13,TRBJ2-3,CASSNLGGDTQYF
TRBV9,16,TRBJ1-3,CASSLMGQLSGNTIYF
TRBV15,12,TRBJ1-2,CATSRENDGYTF
TRBV7-2,14,TRBJ1-1,CASSLEMGNTEAFF
TRBV20-1,15,TRBJ2-7,CSARPSRGTLYEQYF
TRBV5-1,12,TRBJ1-1,CASSRGGGEAFF
TRBV12-3/TRBV12-4,13,TRBJ2-5,CASARDTLETQYF
TRBV5-4,12,TRBJ1-2,CASRRDSYGYTF
TRBV7-2,15,TRBJ2-7,CASSSPSGVSGEQYF
TRBV5-1,15,TRBJ2-1,CASSSIAGELDEQFF
TRBV6-1,15,TRBJ2-2,CASTGSEEPGGELFF
TRBV9,16,TRBJ2-1,CASSVATGLARDEQFF
TRBV3-1,15,TRBJ2-3,CASSQAPVRADTQYF
TRBV5-1,15,TRBJ2-2,CASSLSFGNTGELFF
TRBV12-3/TRBV12-4,15,TRBJ2-1,CASSFMSAFYNEQFF
TRBV4-3,17,TRBJ2-2,CASSQDRGGFNTGELFF
TRBV18,15,TRBJ2-5,CASSPHPGGEETQYF
TRBV5-1,15,TRBJ1-1,CASSLGAIGTVEAFF